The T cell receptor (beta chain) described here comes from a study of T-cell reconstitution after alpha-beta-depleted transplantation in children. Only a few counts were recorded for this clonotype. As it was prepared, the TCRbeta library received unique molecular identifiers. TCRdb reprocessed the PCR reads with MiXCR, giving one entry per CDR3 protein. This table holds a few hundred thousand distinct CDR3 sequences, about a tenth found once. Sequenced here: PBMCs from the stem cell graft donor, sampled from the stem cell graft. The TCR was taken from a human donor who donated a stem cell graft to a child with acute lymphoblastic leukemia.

CDR3 nucleotides: TGTGCCAGCAGCTTAGCTCCCTGGGGGGTGAGGGAGACCCAGTACTTC. Residues: CASSLAPWGVRETQYF. This sequence joins TRBV7-2 and TRBJ2-5; a weak D match, TRBD2 (6 bases). Trimming left V 0 bases short and J 5 bases short, with 16 bases between. Germline CDR1 reads SGHTA; CDR2 reads FQGNSA. The CDR3 is 16 residues long.